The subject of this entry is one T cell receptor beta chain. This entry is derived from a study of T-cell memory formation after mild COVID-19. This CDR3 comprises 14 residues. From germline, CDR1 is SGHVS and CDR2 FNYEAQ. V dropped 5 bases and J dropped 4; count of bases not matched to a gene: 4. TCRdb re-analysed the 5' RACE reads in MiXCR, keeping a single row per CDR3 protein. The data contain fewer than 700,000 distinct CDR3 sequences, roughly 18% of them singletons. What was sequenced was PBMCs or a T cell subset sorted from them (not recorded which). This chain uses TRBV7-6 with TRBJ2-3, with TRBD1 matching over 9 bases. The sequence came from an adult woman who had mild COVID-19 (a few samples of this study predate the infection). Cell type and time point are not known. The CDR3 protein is CASSRQGGSDTQYF. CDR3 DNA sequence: TGTGCCAGCAGCCGACAGGGGGGTTCAGATACGCAGTATTTT.